The 30 T cell receptor beta chains listed next were all sequenced from one sample in a study of identical twins. In TCRdb, the 5' RACE reads were re-called with MiXCR into one record per CDR3 protein. The profile shows approximately 1.8 million distinct CDR3 sequences, around a third of them singletons. Sequenced input: cord blood. All receptors come from a newborn girl in good health.

This clonotype occurred a few times. The chain has TRBV5-4 and TRBJ2-3, with TRBD2 identical over 9 bases. This CDR3 is built from 15 residues. The junction had 5 bases not matched to a gene; V was cut back by 0 bases and J by 6 bases. The germline V gene has CDR1 SGHNT and CDR2 YYREEE (reference sequence). The CDR3 loop reads CASSLGTSEADTQYF. The CDR3, as DNA: TGTGCCAGCAGCTTGGGGACTAGCGAGGCCGATACGCAGTATTTT.

This clonotype has only a few counts. The CDR3 protein is CASSAKTSGGFFEQYF. The CDR3 DNA reads as TGTGCCAGCAGCGCCAAGACTAGCGGGGGGTTTTTCGAGCAGTACTTC. J is TRBJ2-7 and V is TRBV7-8, with 13 positions matching TRBD2. The CDR3 loop spans 16 amino acids. V was clipped by 5 bases and J by 6 bases; unmatched bases: 10. CDR1 is SGHVS, CDR2 FQNEAQ, per germline.

Notes on this clonotype: A much larger clone differs from this one at a single base, so this may be a read error. The CDR3 spells CASSFDRGLTYEQFF. The CDR3 DNA reads as TGTGCCAGCAGTTTCGACAGGGGACTCACCTACGAGCAGTTCTTC. This chain uses TRBV12-3 or TRBV12-4 with TRBJ2-7; 8 bases line up with TRBD1. The J call may be incorrect, as the DNA end agrees better with TRBJ2-1. The CDR3 runs to 15 residues.

The chain links TRBV7-9 to TRBJ2-1; D remains ambiguous. Germline V lookup: CDR1 SEHNR, CDR2 FQNEAQ (reference sequence). V was trimmed by 2 bases and J by 7 bases, leaving 9 bases between them. The CDR3 extends over 13 amino acids. Written as DNA, the CDR3 is TGTGCCAGCAGCTTAAGTAGTTTAAATGAGCAGTTCTTC. Translating it yields CASSLSSLNEQFF.

The chain couples TRBV3-1 to TRBJ2-3; 10 bases match TRBD1. V dropped 4 bases and J dropped 4; count of bases not matched to a gene: 5. This CDR3 spans 15 amino acids. Looked up from germline, CDR1 is LGHDT and CDR2 is YNNKEL (reference sequence). The CDR3 bases are TGTGCCAGCAGCCCAAGGGACAGGGGTTCAGATACGCAGTATTTT. Translated: CASSPRDRGSDTQYF.

This clonotype was observed a few times. The V gene is TRBV24-1, the J gene TRBJ1-5, with D possibly being TRBD1 (5 bases). This CDR3 spans 15 amino acids. The V and J ends lost 2 bases and 4 bases respectively, with 11 bases between them. Germline CDR1 and CDR2: KGHDR and SFDVKD. Here the CDR3 reads CATSDSGQRNQPQHF. The CDR3, as DNA: TGTGCCACCAGTGATTCGGGGCAGCGAAATCAGCCCCAGCATTTT.

Points on this clonotype: A much larger clone differs by one base, so this may be a read error. The genes are TRBV6-5 and TRBJ2-1, with 8 bases aligning to TRBD2. V trimming: 0 bases; J trimming: 10 bases; junction bases outside the gene matches: 11. The CDR3 has 16 residues. The germline gives CDR1 MNHEY, CDR2 SVGAGI. CDR3 loop: CASSYSGTSLVYEQFF. The CDR3 nucleotides are TGTGCCAGCAGTTACTCCGGGACTAGTCTCGTCTACGAGCAGTTCTTC.

This clonotype was detected a few times. This chain joins TRBV20-1 and TRBJ2-7; TRBD2 matches 7 bases. V shed 3 bases and J 2 bases; nucleotides not matched to a gene: 7. CDR3 size: 14 residues. Germline V gene sequence: CDR1 DFQATT, CDR2 SNEGSKA (reference sequence). CDR3 sequence: CSASFSGPTYEQYF. CDR3 in DNA: TGCAGTGCTAGCTTTAGCGGGCCAACCTACGAGCAGTACTTC.

This clonotype has just a few counts. This rearrangement joins TRBV6-1 to TRBJ2-3; 8 bases line up with TRBD2. The junction had 1 base not matched to a gene; V was cut back by 4 bases and J by 4 bases. The CDR3 length is 13 residues. CDR1 is MNHNS and CDR2 is SASEGT in the germline V gene. The CDR3 spells CASSGAGADTQYF. The CDR3 DNA sequence: TGTGCCAGCAGTGGAGCGGGAGCAGATACGCAGTATTTT.

This clonotype was counted only a few times. This sequence joins TRBV6-1 and TRBJ1-6; D not resolved. There are 16 residues in the CDR3. Trimming removed 5 bases at V and 9 bases at J, with 20 bases between. In germline, CDR1 is MNHNS, CDR2 SASEGT. The CDR3: CASSRTWLRVGSPLHF. The CDR3 bases are TGTGCCAGCAGTAGAACCTGGTTGCGGGTCGGTTCACCCCTCCACTTT.

A remark on this clonotype: This may arise from a read error, as a much more abundant clone is one base away. The rearrangement links TRBV29-1 to TRBJ2-1; perhaps TRBD2 as D (5 bases). The CDR3 runs 11 residues. Trimming took off 4 bases at V and 10 bases at J, with 11 bases between the two ends. Looked up from germline, CDR1 is SQVTM and CDR2 is ANQGSEA. The CDR3 DNA reads as TGCAGCGTTGGGACTTACTACGAGCAGTTCTTC. It specifies CSVGTYYEQFF.

The chain is built from TRBV28 and TRBJ2-1; D unresolved. CDR1 is MDHEN, CDR2 SYDVKM, per germline. This CDR3 contains 16 residues. Trimming took 2 bases from V and 4 from J, leaving 15 bases between them. CDR3 region: CASSLESPPPYNEQFF. The CDR3, as DNA: TGTGCCAGCAGTTTAGAATCCCCGCCCCCTTACAATGAGCAGTTCTTC.

This chain links TRBV4-2 with TRBJ1-5, with no clear D. This CDR3 has 13 residues. Germline CDR1 is LGHNA and CDR2 is YNFKEQ. The V end was cut by 0 bases, the J end by 3 bases, with 3 bases between. CDR3 in amino acids: CASSQDANQPQHF. In nucleotides, the CDR3 is TGTGCCAGCAGCCAAGATGCCAATCAGCCCCAGCATTTT.

This clonotype was recorded a few times. The chain has TRBV9 and TRBJ2-7, with 7 bases that match TRBD2. The J call may be in error: the DNA end matches TRBJ2-5 better. Per the germline V gene, CDR1 is SGDLS and CDR2 is YYNGEE. This CDR3 comprises 15 residues. The CDR3 sequence: CASSVDPGGPETQYF. As DNA, the CDR3 is TGTGCCAGCAGCGTAGACCCGGGGGGACCAGAGACCCAGTACTTC.

V usage is TRBV20-1 and J usage is TRBJ2-1; 9 positions match TRBD2. V gave up 1 base and J gave up 4 bases; unmatched junction bases: 5. The CDR3 is 15 residues long. Germline-derived CDR1 and CDR2 are DFQATT and SNEGSKA (reference sequence). CDR3 sequence reads: CSARAISGGYNEQFF. The CDR3 nucleotides are TGCAGTGCTAGAGCCATCAGCGGGGGGTACAATGAGCAGTTCTTC.

This clonotype was counted a few times. The chain recombines TRBV5-6 with TRBJ2-5, with D unresolved. Germline-derived CDR1 and CDR2 are SGHDT and YYEEEE. Trimming pared 4 bases from V and 4 bases from J, leaving 11 bases between. The CDR3 has 13 amino acids. The CDR3 reads CASSGGIAETQYF. As DNA, the CDR3 is TGTGCCAGCAGCGGCGGTATCGCAGAGACCCAGTACTTC.

The chain combines TRBV7-9 with TRBJ2-7, with TRBD2 identical over 10 bases. The germline V gene encodes CDR1 SEHNR and CDR2 FQNEAQ (reference sequence). The trim removed 3 bases at V and 6 bases at J, leaving 5 bases unmatched. This CDR3 spans 14 amino acids. CDR3 bases: TGTGCCAGCAGCTTCACTAGCGGGACAAGCGAGCAGTACTTC. This sequence encodes CASSFTSGTSEQYF.

V usage is TRBV29-1 and J usage is TRBJ1-3; TRBD1 is a possible D gene (5 bases). CDR1 is SQVTM, CDR2 ANQGSEA, per germline. CDR3 size: 11 residues. Trimming cost V 4 bases and J 12 bases, with 13 bases left between them. The CDR3 DNA follows: TGCAGCGTTGTAGGGGCCCGCGACATATATTTT. Protein product: CSVVGARDIYF.

The genes are TRBV7-2 and TRBJ2-1; no definite D call. The CDR3 has 16 residues. V was clipped by 1 base and J by 5 bases, with 15 bases between them. The V gene's germline CDR1 is SGHTA and CDR2 FQGNSA. CDR3 sequence (DNA): TGTGCCAGCAGCTTAGGGCCGTTGACGGTTGACAATGAGCAGTTCTTC. Protein sequence: CASSLGPLTVDNEQFF.

J is TRBJ2-5 and V is TRBV20-1; 9 bases agree with TRBD2. Germline-derived CDR1 and CDR2 are DFQATT and SNEGSKA (reference sequence). The CDR3 is 13 amino acids. V was pared by 6 bases and J by 4 bases, with 6 bases of the junction left unmatched. The CDR3 is CSANLAGRETQYF. The CDR3 coding sequence is TGCAGTGCAAACCTAGCGGGAAGAGAGACCCAGTACTTC.

The chain combines TRBV6-2 or TRBV6-3 with TRBJ2-7, with D perhaps TRBD2 (6 bases). The V end lost 2 bases, the J end lost 2 bases, and 13 bases lay between the germline ends. The CDR3 spans 15 residues. Germline-derived CDR1 and CDR2 are MNHEY and SVGEGT. CDR3 coding DNA: TGTGCCAGCAGTTACGGTGGTAGCGGCACCTACGAGCAGTACTTC. Its protein is CASSYGGSGTYEQYF.

This clonotype showed up many times. The V call is TRBV4-2, the J call TRBJ2-7, with 11 nucleotides matching TRBD2. V lost 1 base, J lost 5 bases, and 7 bases stayed unmatched. The CDR3 length is 16 residues. Per germline, CDR1 LGHNA and CDR2 YNFKEQ. This CDR3 is CASSQGLAGGKNEQYF. The CDR3 bases are TGTGCCAGCAGCCAAGGGCTAGCGGGGGGAAAAAACGAGCAGTACTTC.

The genes are TRBV21-1 and TRBJ2-3. TRBV21-1 is a listed pseudogene. The CDR3 contains 16 residues. Here the CDR3 reads CASSTGSQCRTDTQYF. The CDR3 DNA sequence: TGTGCCAGCAGCACAGGTTCCCAGTGCCGCACAGATACGCAGTATTTT.

The V call is TRBV20-1, the J call TRBJ2-5; D not certain. Germline assignment: CDR1 DFQATT and CDR2 SNEGSKA (reference sequence). The CDR3 is 14 amino acids. The V gene lost 0 bases and the J gene lost 2 bases, with 10 bases spanning the gap. In DNA, the CDR3 is TGCAGTGCTAGAGATCTGGGTAAACAAGAGACCCAGTACTTC. Translation: CSARDLGKQETQYF.

The chain carries TRBV4-2 and TRBJ2-1; D remains ambiguous. CDR1 and CDR2 from the germline V gene are LGHNA and YNFKEQ. V gave up 2 bases and J gave up 0 bases, with 11 bases separating them. There are 16 residues in the CDR3. Here the CDR3 reads CASSQLSRSSYNEQFF. DNA of the CDR3: TGTGCCAGCAGCCAATTATCCCGTTCCTCCTACAATGAGCAGTTCTTC.

This clonotype was seen just once. The CDR3, as DNA: TGCAGTGCTACCAGAGGGGGCTATGGCTACACCTTC. Translating gives CSATRGGYGYTF. V is TRBV20-1 and J is TRBJ1-2; tentatively, D is TRBD1 (6 bases). V was trimmed by 4 bases and J by 4 bases, leaving 10 bases between them. This CDR3 has 12 amino acids. In germline, CDR1 is DFQATT, CDR2 SNEGSKA (reference sequence).

This clonotype was picked up a small number of times. The V call is TRBV7-9, the J call TRBJ1-5; 9 positions match TRBD1. V lost 4 bases, J lost 3 bases, and 7 bases stayed unmatched. In germline, CDR1 is SEHNR, CDR2 FQNEAQ (reference sequence). This CDR3 is built from 16 residues. The DNA of the CDR3 is TGTGCCAGCAGCTCGTGGGGACAGGGCCTCAATCAGCCCCAGCATTTT. Protein product: CASSSWGQGLNQPQHF.

A few counts support this clonotype. CDR3 sequence reads: CSAPLLAYNYGYTF. The DNA for the CDR3 is TGCAGTGCGCCACTGTTGGCCTATAACTATGGCTACACCTTC. The rearrangement uses TRBV20-1 and TRBJ1-2; D uncertain. Germline V CDR1 and CDR2: DFQATT, SNEGSKA (reference sequence). This CDR3 has 14 amino acids. V gave up 6 bases and J gave up 1 base, with 15 bases separating them.

This clonotype occurred a few times. This sequence joins TRBV28 and TRBJ2-5, with unresolved D. Matching the DNA end better, TRBJ2-7 makes the J call doubtful. The germline gives CDR1 MDHEN, CDR2 SYDVKM. The CDR3 has 12 amino acids. The DNA for the CDR3 is TGTGCCAGCGGAAGTTTCCCCTACGAGCAGTACTTC. It codes for CASGSFPYEQYF.

In nucleotides, the CDR3 is TGTGCCACCAGATCTGGGGCCAACGTCCTGACTTTC. The encoded protein is CATRSGANVLTF. The chain carries TRBV24-1 and TRBJ2-6; D gene uncertain. Trimming cost V 7 bases and J 1 base, with 1 base left between them. From germline, CDR1 is KGHDR and CDR2 SFDVKD. The CDR3 contains 12 residues.